This record covers a single T cell receptor beta chain. This specimen comes from a study of blood T cell repertoires in COVID-19. As for the study in general: Both acute and convalescent COVID-19 samples were obtained from the United States, Italy and Spain.

Those enrolled, adults aged 18 to 89 years, came from roughly 23 US areas. Researchers sorted participants into cohorts using their self-reported clinical history. Generated by immunoSEQ multiplex PCR, the TCRdb table keeps only in-frame clones and is missing some. The repertoire includes around 330,000 clones, around 89% of them detected once, and over 8% sits in the top ten. Germline V gene data show CDR1 as SNHLY and CDR2 as FYNNEI. V lost 4 bases and J 5 bases, leaving 15 bases between the germline ends. This CDR3 region has 15 residues. The sequence derives from a woman aged 40 to 55 who had recovered from COVID-19. The gene calls are TRBV2 and TRBJ1-5; D is perhaps TRBD1 (5 bases). The sample was PBMCs or T cells enriched from blood (not recorded which). CDR3 in DNA: TGTGCCAGCAGTGCGGGGCATGGAGGGGATCAGCCCCAGCATTTT. Translation gives CASSAGHGGDQPQHF.